The clone carrying this TCR beta chain occurred once. What it binds is unknown. Profiled with immunoSEQ multiplex PCR; TCRdb holds only in-frame clones, not every one. The repertoire consists of some 46,000 clones, with over 65% occurring once and the leading ten covering around 3.5%. The sample comes from a study of vaccination effects on CD4 cells after COVID-19. Isolating CD4+ T cells followed approximately nine days of culture. The individual was infected with SARS-CoV-2 between March and December 2020, as confirmed by PCR. The vaccine given was either BNT162b2 or mRNA-1273, in two doses. Trimming took 2 bases from V and 0 from J, leaving 8 bases between them. Germline V gives CDR1 MNHEY, CDR2 SVGAGI. This CDR3 has 14 residues.

This clonotype originated in a human donor who had a prior SARS-CoV-2 infection. The sample consisted of CD4+ T cells from PBMCs cultured without peptide, taken after COVID-19 vaccination. The chain recombines TRBV6-5 with TRBJ2-7, with D maybe TRBD1 (5 bases). CDR3 region: CASSYQGHSYEQYF. The DNA for the CDR3 is TGTGCCAGCAGTTACCAGGGCCACTCCTACGAGCAGTACTTC.